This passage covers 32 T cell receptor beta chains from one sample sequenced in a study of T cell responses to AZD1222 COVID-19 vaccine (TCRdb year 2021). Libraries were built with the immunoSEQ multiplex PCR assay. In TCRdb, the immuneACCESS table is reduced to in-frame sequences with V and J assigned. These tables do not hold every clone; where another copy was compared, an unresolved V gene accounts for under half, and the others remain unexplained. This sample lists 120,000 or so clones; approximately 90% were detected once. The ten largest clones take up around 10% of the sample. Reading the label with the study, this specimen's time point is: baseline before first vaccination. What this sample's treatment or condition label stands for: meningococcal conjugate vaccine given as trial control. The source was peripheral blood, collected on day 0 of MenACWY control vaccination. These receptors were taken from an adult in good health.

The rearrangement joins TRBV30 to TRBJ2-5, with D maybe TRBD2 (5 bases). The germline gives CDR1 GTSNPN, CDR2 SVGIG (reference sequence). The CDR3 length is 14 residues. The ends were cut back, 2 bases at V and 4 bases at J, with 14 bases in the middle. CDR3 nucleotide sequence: TGTGCCTGGAGTCTAAAAGGACTTCGAGAGACCCAGTACTTC. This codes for CAWSLKGLRETQYF.

The CDR3 reads CASSLNGGSTTGELFF. Here the CDR3 DNA reads TGTGCCAGCAGCTTAAATGGCGGGAGCACAACCGGGGAGCTGTTTTTT. This chain uses TRBV7-3 with TRBJ2-2; TRBD2 aligns across 7 bases. V lost 1 base to trimming and J lost 5 bases; unmatched junction nucleotides: 7. The CDR3 length is 16 residues. Per the germline V gene, CDR1 is SGHTA and CDR2 is FQGTGA. Full variable domain (rest looked up from reference TRBV7-3 and TRBJ2-2): GAGVSQTPSNKVTEKGKYVELRCDPISGHTALYWYRQSLGQGPEFLIYFQGTGAADDSGLPNDRFFAVRPEGSVSTLKIQRTERGDSAVYLCASSLNGGSTTGELFFGEGSRLTVL.

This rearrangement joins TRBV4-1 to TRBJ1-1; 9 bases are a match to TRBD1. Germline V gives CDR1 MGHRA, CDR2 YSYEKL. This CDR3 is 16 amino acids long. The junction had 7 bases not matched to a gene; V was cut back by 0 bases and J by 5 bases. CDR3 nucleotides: TGCGCCAGCAGCCAAGACGGACAGGGGAGAGGGACTGAAGCTTTCTTT. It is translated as CASSQDGQGRGTEAFF.

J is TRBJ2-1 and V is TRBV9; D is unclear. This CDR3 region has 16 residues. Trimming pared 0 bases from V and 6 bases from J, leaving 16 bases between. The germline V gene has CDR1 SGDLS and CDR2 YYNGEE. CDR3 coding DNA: TGTGCCAGCAGCGTAGGTGAGATTTTGGGTAGCAATGAGCAGTTCTTC. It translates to CASSVGEILGSNEQFF. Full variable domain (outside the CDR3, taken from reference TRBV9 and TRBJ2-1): DSGVTQTPKHLITATGQRVTLRCSPRSGDLSVYWYQQSLDQGLQFLIQYYNGEERAKGNILERFSAQQFPDLHSELNLSSLELGDSALYFCASSVGEILGSNEQFFGPGTRLTVL.

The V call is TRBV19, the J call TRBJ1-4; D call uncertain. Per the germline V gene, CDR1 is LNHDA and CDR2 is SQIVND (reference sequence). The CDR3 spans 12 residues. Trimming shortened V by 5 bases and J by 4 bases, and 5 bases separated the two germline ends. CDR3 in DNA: TGTGCCAGTAGTTATGATAATGAAAAACTGTTTTTT. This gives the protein CASSYDNEKLFF.

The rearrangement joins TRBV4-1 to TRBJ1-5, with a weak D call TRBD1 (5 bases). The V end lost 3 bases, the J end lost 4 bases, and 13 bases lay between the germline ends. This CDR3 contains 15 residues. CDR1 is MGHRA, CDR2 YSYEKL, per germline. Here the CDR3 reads CASSHPGPGNQPQHF. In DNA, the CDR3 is TGCGCCAGCAGCCATCCGGGACCGGGGAATCAGCCCCAGCATTTT.

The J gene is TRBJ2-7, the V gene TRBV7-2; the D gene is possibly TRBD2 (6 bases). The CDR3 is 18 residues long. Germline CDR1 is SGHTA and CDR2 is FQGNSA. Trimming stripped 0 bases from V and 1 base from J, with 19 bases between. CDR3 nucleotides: TGTGCCAGCAGCTTAGCTTCTGGGGTAGGAGGGAGATCCTACGAGCAGTACTTC. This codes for CASSLASGVGGRSYEQYF.

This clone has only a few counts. The CDR3 DNA follows: TGCGCCAGCAACCGACAAGGAGGGAACACTGAAGCTTTCTTT. Encoded protein: CASNRQGGNTEAFF. This chain connects TRBV10-2 to TRBJ1-1; unclear D gene. V dropped 7 bases and J dropped 1 base, with 13 bases sitting between them. Germline V gene sequence: CDR1 WSHSY, CDR2 SAAADI. The length of the CDR3 is 14 residues.

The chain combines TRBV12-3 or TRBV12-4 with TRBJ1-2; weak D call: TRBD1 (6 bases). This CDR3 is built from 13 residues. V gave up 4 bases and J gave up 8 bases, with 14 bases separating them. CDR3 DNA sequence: TGTGCCAGCAGTTCAAGGGGGGGATTCGGCTACACCTTC. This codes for CASSSRGGFGYTF.

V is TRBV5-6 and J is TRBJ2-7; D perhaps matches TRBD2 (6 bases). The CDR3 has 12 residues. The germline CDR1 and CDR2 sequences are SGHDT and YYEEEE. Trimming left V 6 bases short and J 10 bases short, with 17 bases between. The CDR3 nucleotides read TGTGCCAGCAATCGGGAAGGAGGGGACCAGTACTTC. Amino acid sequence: CASNREGGDQYF.

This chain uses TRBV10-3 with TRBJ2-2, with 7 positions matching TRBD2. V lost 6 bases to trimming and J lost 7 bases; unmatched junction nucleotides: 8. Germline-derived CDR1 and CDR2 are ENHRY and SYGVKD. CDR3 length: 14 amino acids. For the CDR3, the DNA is TGTGCCATCAGATCTCTGGGCGGGAGCGGGGAGCTGTTTTTT. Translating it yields CAIRSLGGSGELFF.

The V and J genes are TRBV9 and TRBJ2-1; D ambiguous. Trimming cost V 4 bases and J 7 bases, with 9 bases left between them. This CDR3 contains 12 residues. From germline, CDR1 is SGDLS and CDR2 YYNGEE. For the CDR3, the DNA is TGTGCCAGCAGCAACTGGGCGAATGAGCAGTTCTTC. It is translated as CASSNWANEQFF. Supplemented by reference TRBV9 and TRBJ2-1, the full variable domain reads DSGVTQTPKHLITATGQRVTLRCSPRSGDLSVYWYQQSLDQGLQFLIQYYNGEERAKGNILERFSAQQFPDLHSELNLSSLELGDSALYFCASSNWANEQFFGPGTRLTVL.

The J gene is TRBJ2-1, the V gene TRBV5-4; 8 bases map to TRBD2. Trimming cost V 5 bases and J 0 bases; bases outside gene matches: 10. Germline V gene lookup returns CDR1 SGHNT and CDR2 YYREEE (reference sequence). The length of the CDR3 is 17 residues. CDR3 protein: CASSSGGGRVSYNEQFF. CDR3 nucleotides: TGTGCCAGCAGTTCCGGGGGGGGCCGTGTCTCCTACAATGAGCAGTTCTTC.

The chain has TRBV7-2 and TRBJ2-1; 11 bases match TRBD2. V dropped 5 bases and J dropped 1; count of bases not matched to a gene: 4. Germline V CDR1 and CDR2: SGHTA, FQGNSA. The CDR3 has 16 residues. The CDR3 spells CASSPASGGSYNEQFF. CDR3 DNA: TGTGCCAGCAGCCCAGCTAGCGGGGGGTCCTACAATGAGCAGTTCTTC.

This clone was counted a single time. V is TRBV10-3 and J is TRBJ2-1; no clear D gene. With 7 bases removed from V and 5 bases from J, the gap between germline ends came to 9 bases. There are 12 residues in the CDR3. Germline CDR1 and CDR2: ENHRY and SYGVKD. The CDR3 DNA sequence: TGTGCCATCATGGCGGTCCACAATGAGCAGTTCTTC. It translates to CAIMAVHNEQFF.

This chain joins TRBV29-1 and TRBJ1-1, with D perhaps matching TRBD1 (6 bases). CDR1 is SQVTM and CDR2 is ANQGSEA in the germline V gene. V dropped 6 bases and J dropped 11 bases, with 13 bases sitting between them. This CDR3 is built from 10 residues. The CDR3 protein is CSVRDTGAFF. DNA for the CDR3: TGCAGCGTCCGGGACACCGGGGCTTTCTTT.

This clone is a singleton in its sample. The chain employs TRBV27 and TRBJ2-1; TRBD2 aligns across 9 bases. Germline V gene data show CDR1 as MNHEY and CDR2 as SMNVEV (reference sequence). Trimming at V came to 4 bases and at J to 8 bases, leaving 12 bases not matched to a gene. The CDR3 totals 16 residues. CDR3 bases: TGTGCCAGCAGTTCCGTTAGCGGGAGTTTCGTTGATGAGCAGTTCTTC. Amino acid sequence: CASSSVSGSFVDEQFF.

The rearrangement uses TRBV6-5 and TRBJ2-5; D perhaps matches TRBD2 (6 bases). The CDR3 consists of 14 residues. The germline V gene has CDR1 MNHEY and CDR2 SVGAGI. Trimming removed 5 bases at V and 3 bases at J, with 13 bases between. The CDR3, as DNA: TGTGCCAGCAGTCTGACTAGGTGGGAAGAGACCCAGTACTTC. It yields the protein CASSLTRWEETQYF.

The CDR3 protein is CAISRGRAEGEDRPYEQYF. CDR3 bases: TGTGCCATCAGTCGTGGCAGGGCAGAAGGGGAGGATAGGCCCTACGAGCAGTACTTC. This chain joins TRBV10-3 and TRBJ2-7; maybe TRBD2 (6 bases). V lost 5 bases to trimming and J lost 2 bases, with 28 bases between them. This CDR3 contains 19 residues. The germline V gene encodes CDR1 ENHRY and CDR2 SYGVKD.

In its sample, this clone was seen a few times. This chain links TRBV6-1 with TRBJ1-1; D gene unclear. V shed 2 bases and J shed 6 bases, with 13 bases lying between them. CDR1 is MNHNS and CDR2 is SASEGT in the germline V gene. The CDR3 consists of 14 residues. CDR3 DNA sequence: TGTGCCAGCAGTGAAAATCGGCGGCTCTCTGAAGCTTTCTTT. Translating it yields CASSENRRLSEAFF.

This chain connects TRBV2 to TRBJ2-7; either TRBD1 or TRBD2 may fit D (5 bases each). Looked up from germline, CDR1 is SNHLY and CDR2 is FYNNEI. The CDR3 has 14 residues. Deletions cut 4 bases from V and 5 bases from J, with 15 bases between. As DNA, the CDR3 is TGTGCCAGCAGTGTGTGGGACGAGGGTGACGAGCAGTACTTC. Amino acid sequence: CASSVWDEGDEQYF.

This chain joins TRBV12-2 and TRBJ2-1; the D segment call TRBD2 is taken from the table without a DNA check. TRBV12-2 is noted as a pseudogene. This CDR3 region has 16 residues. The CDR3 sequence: CASRLARTSGNNEQFF. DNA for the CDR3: TGTGCAAGTCGCTTAGCGAGGACTAGCGGGAACAATGAGCAGTTCTTC.

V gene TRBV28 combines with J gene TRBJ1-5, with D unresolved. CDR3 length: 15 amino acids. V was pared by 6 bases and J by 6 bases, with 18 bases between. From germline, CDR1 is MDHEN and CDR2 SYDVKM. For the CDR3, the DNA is TGTGCCAGCAGGGGCAGATTGAGCTTAGGTCAGCCCCAGCATTTT. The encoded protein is CASRGRLSLGQPQHF.

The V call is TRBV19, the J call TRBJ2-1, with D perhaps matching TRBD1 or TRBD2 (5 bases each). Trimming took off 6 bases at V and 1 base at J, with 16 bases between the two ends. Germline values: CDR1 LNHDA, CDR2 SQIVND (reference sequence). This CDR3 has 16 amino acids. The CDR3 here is CASRARGPHSYNEQFF. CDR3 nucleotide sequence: TGTGCCAGTAGGGCGAGGGGACCACATTCCTACAATGAGCAGTTCTTC.

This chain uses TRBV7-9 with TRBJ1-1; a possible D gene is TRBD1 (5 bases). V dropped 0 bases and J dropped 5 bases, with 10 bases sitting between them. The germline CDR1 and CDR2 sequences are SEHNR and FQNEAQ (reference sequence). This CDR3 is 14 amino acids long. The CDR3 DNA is TGTGCCAGCAGCTTAGCGAGGGGTACGACTGAAGCTTTCTTT. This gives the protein CASSLARGTTEAFF.

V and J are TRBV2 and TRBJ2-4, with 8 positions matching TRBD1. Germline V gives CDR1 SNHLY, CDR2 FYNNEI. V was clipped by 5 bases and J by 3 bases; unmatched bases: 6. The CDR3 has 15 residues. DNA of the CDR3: TGTGCCAGCAGTACGACAGGGGCTGTCAAAAACATTCAGTACTTC. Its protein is CASSTTGAVKNIQYF.

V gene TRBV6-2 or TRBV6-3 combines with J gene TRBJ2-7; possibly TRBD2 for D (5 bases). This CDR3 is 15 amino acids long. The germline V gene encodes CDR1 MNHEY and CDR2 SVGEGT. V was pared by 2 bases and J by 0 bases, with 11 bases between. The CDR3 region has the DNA TGTGCCAGCAGTTACGAGGCTGGGAGCTCCTACGAGCAGTACTTC. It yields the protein CASSYEAGSSYEQYF.

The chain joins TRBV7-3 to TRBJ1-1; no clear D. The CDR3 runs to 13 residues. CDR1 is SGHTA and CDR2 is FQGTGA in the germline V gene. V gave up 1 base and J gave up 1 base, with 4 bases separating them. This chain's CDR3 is CASSLIRNTEAFF. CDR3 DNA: TGTGCCAGCAGCTTAATCCGGAACACTGAAGCTTTCTTT.

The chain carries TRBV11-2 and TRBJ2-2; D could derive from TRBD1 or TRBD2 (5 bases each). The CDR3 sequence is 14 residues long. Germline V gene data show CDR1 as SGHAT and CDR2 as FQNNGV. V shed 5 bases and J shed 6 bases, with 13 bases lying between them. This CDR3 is CASSTQDFSGELFF. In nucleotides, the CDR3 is TGTGCCAGCAGCACACAGGACTTCTCCGGGGAGCTGTTTTTT.

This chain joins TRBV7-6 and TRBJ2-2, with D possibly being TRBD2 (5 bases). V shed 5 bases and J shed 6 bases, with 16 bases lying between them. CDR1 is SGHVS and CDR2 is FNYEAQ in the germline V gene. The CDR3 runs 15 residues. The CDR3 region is CASSRRATGSGELFF. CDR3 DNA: TGTGCCAGCAGCCGACGGGCTACGGGGTCCGGGGAGCTGTTTTTT.

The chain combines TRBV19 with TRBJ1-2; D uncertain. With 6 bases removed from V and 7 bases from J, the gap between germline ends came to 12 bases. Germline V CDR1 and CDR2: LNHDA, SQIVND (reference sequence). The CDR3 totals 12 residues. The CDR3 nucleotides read TGTGCCAGTAGCATGGATCTTCGTGGCTACACCTTC. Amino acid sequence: CASSMDLRGYTF.

The CDR3 nucleotides are TGTGCCAGTAGTAGGGGACAGGCCAGTACCAACTATGGCTACACCTTC. Translated: CASSRGQASTNYGYTF. The chain has TRBV19 and TRBJ1-2, with 8 bases that match TRBD1. CDR3 size: 16 residues. The germline V gene encodes CDR1 LNHDA and CDR2 SQIVND (reference sequence). Losses at the gene ends were 4 bases for V and 2 bases for J; bases not matched to a gene: 9.